This entry describes one T cell receptor (beta chain). The data derive from a study of T cell responses to AZD1222 COVID-19 vaccine. Germline values: CDR1 LNHDA, CDR2 SQIVND (reference sequence). Losses at the gene ends were 4 bases for V and 4 bases for J; bases not matched to a gene: 2. CDR3 length equals 14 residues. Data came from immunoSEQ multiplex PCR; TCRdb stores just in-frame clones and leaves some out. Here the sample spans around 110,000 clones, 80% to 95% being singletons. V is TRBV19 and J is TRBJ2-2; 8 bases are shared with TRBD2. The material sequenced was peripheral blood, taken 28 days after the second AZD1222 dose. The source of this sequence is an adult who received the AZD1222 COVID-19 vaccine. Here the CDR3 reads CASSNGRATGELFF. CDR3 in DNA: TGTGCCAGTAGTAACGGGAGGGCCACCGGGGAGCTGTTTTTT.